A selection of T cell receptor beta chains follows, all from one sample in a study of breast tumors, draining lymph nodes, adjacent tissues. MiXCR was run by TCRdb on the multiplex PCR reads, yielding one entry per CDR3 protein. The data hold 200,000 or so distinct CDR3 sequences, with 30% to 40% observed a single time. The sample comprised axillary lymph node tissue. Receptors were obtained from a female donor with breast cancer. Some clones in this sample may be carry-over from other donors' samples. The CDR3 runs from the conserved cysteine through the conserved F or W. The D gene is left open where the match is weak. Size tells how often a clone was seen (once, few, many) or the class of an expanded clone, and some rows leave it out.

clone_size,j_call,d_call,v_call,cdr3_nt,cdr3_aa
many,TRBJ1-4,-,TRBV5-4,TGTGCCAGCAGCTTGGCCAACAGCGAAAAACTGTTTTTT,CASSLANSEKLFF
-,TRBJ2-7,TRBD2,TRBV6-6,TGTGCCAGCAGTCACTCGAGCGGGGGGAGGAGATACGAGCAGTACTTC,CASSHSSGGRRYEQYF
many,TRBJ2-1,TRBD2,TRBV18,TGTGCCAGCTCACCACCGACTAGCGGGGAGCAGTTCTTC,CASSPPTSGEQFF
many,TRBJ2-7,-,TRBV28,TGTGCCAGCAGTTTCTGGGGCTACGAGCAGTACTTC,CASSFWGYEQYF
many,TRBJ2-1,TRBD1,TRBV7-9,TGTGCCAGCCGGGGAGCCCTTCGAGTGAGACAGGGTGGGTACTTGAGTTCCTACAATGAGCAGTTCTTC,CASRGALRVRQGGYLSSYNEQFF
-,TRBJ2-4,TRBD1,TRBV18,TGTGCCAGCTCACCACGGCGGACAGGAACAGCAGCCAAAAACATTCAGTACTTC,CASSPRRTGTAAKNIQYF
many,TRBJ2-2,-,TRBV7-2,TGTGCCAGCAGTCTGGAGGGCCGGAACACCGGGGAGCTGTTTTTT,CASSLEGRNTGELFF
many,TRBJ2-5,-,TRBV7-9,TGTGCCAGCAGCTTAGCTGTGTCAGGGGTGGAGACCCAGTACTTC,CASSLAVSGVETQYF
-,TRBJ1-4,TRBD1,TRBV10-3,TGTGCCATCAGTGAAGGACAGGGAAGTGGAAAACTATTTTTT,CAISEGQGSGKLFF
many,TRBJ2-3,TRBD2,TRBV12-3/TRBV12-4,TGTGCCAGCACCCACTTAGCGGGGGGGCTTCAGTATACGCAGTATTTT,CASTHLAGGLQYTQYF
-,TRBJ2-3,TRBD2,TRBV3-1,TGTGCCAGCAGCCATTCGGCGGGAGGGGTCCTTGATACGCAGTATTTT,CASSHSAGGVLDTQYF
many,TRBJ2-1,-,TRBV13,TGTGCCAGCACCCTTCTAGCTCCCTCGGGAAACAATGAGCAGTTCTTC,CASTLLAPSGNNEQFF
many,TRBJ1-6,-,TRBV6-5,TGTGCCAGCAGTAACAGGAATTCACCCCTCCACTTT,CASSNRNSPLHF
-,TRBJ1-5,TRBD1,TRBV6-2/TRBV6-3,TGTGCCAGCGCCCGGGGGCAGGGGGGCGTTAGCAATCAGCCCCAGCATTTT,CASARGQGGVSNQPQHF
many,TRBJ2-7,TRBD1,TRBV6-2/TRBV6-3,TGTGCCAGCAGTCAGAGGGGGACAGCGAGCGAGCAGTACTTC,CASSQRGTASEQYF
many,TRBJ2-3,TRBD2,TRBV7-7,TGTGCTAGCAGCCCCGGGACTAGCGGGGGGTTCCTTAGCACAGATACGCAGTATTTT,CASSPGTSGGFLSTDTQYF
-,TRBJ2-7,-,TRBV2,TGTGCCAGCAGAGATTCGGGGCAGGGGCAGTTCTACGAGCAGTACTTC,CASRDSGQGQFYEQYF
-,TRBJ2-7,TRBD1,TRBV20-1,TGCAGCCCGGGACAGGGGGCCTACGAGCAGTACTTC,CSPGQGAYEQYF
many,TRBJ2-1,TRBD1,TRBV18,TGTGCCAGCTCACCGACAGGGTCGGAGCAGTTCTTC,CASSPTGSEQFF
many,TRBJ2-2,TRBD1,TRBV6-1,TGTGCCAGCAGGAAGACAGGGGGCCCTATTACGAACACCGGGGAGCTGTTTTTT,CASRKTGGPITNTGELFF
many,TRBJ2-1,TRBD2,TRBV24-1,TGTGCCACCAGTGACCAGACTAGCGTCTACAATGAGCAGTTCTTC,CATSDQTSVYNEQFF
many,TRBJ2-1,TRBD2,TRBV11-3,TGTGCCAGCAGCCCGGGACTAGCGGCAGGCAATGAGCAGTTCTTC,CASSPGLAAGNEQFF
many,TRBJ2-7,TRBD1,TRBV4-1,TGCGCCAGCAGCCACTATAGGACAGGGGGGGCCTACGAGCAGTACTTC,CASSHYRTGGAYEQYF
many,TRBJ1-5,-,TRBV2,TGTGCCAGCAGTGACGCGGGTAACAATCAGCCCCAGCATTTT,CASSDAGNNQPQHF
-,TRBJ2-7,TRBD2,TRBV5-1,TGCGCCAGCAGCCCCGGGACTAGCGGGACACAAACCTACGAGCAGTACTTC,CASSPGTSGTQTYEQYF
-,TRBJ2-3,-,TRBV5-1,TGCGCCAGCAGCTTTGCCCAACAGGGCACAGATACGCAGTATTTT,CASSFAQQGTDTQYF
-,TRBJ2-1,TRBD2,TRBV15,TGTGCCACCACCCACCTAGACCGGGGGCCTAGCGGGAGTAATGAGCAGTTCTTC,CATTHLDRGPSGSNEQFF
-,TRBJ2-2,-,TRBV5-1,TGCGCCAGCAGCTTTGGGGACACCGCGGGCACCGGGGAGCTGTTTTTT,CASSFGDTAGTGELFF
many,TRBJ2-6,-,TRBV4-1,TGCGCCAGCAGCTCACGACAAGCCTCTGGGGCCAACGTCCTGACTTTC,CASSSRQASGANVLTF
many,TRBJ2-7,-,TRBV7-2,TGTGCCAGCAGCCCTTTGAACGGTCTAAGCTACGAGCAGTACTTC,CASSPLNGLSYEQYF
many,TRBJ2-3,-,TRBV30,TGTGCCTGGAGTGTACGAGGGTTGGGAGATACGCAGTATTTT,CAWSVRGLGDTQYF
-,TRBJ2-3,-,TRBV9,TGTGCCAGCAGCGTAGGGGGGGGGCAGGGGGATACGCAGTATTTT,CASSVGGGQGDTQYF
few,TRBJ1-3,TRBD1,TRBV2,TGTGCCAGCAGTCAGGGGGAGAACACCATATATTTT,CASSQGENTIYF
few,TRBJ1-4,TRBD1,TRBV6-6,TGTGCCAGCAGCTCCGGGACAGGGAAAGAAAAACTGTTTTTT,CASSSGTGKEKLFF
-,TRBJ2-3,TRBD2,TRBV4-3,TGCGCCAGCAGCCAAGATAGGACTAGCGGGAGACCAGATACGCAGTATTTT,CASSQDRTSGRPDTQYF
many,TRBJ2-2,-,TRBV2,TGTGCCAGCAGTGTACCGGGGCACGGGGAGCTGTTTTTT,CASSVPGHGELFF
many,TRBJ2-3,-,TRBV12-5,TGTGCTAGTGGTTTGGGGGGCGCAGATACGCAGTATTTT,CASGLGGADTQYF
-,TRBJ1-4,TRBD1,TRBV28,TGTGCCAGCAGCCCTAGGGGTACAGGGGATGAAAAACTGTTTTTT,CASSPRGTGDEKLFF
-,TRBJ2-1,TRBD2,TRBV20-1,TGCAGTGCTAGAGCCTCGGGACTAGCGGGGTACAATGAGCAGTTCTTC,CSARASGLAGYNEQFF
many,TRBJ2-7,TRBD1,TRBV5-4,TGTGCCAGCAGCAGGACAGGGGAGTCGGGCGAGCAGTACTTC,CASSRTGESGEQYF
many,TRBJ1-4,-,TRBV7-9,TGTGCCAGCAGCACAGGAAGGAGTAATGAAAAACTGTTTTTT,CASSTGRSNEKLFF